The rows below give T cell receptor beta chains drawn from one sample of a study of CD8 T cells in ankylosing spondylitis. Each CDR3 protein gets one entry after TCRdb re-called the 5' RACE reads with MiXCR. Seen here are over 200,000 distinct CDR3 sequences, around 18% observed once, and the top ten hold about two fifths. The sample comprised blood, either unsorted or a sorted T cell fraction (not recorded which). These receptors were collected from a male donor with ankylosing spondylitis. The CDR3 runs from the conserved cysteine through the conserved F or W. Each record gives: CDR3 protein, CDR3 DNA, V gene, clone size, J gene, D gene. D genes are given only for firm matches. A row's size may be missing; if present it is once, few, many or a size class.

cdr3_aa: CSATTDRVIYEQYF
cdr3_nt: TGCAGTGCCACGACCGACAGGGTTATTTACGAGCAGTACTTC
v_call: TRBV20-1
clone_size: -
j_call: TRBJ2-7
d_call: TRBD1

cdr3_aa: CASSQEGAGGLDEQFF
cdr3_nt: TGCGCCAGCAGCCAAGAAGGGGCGGGGGGGCTCGATGAGCAGTTCTTC
v_call: TRBV4-1
clone_size: -
j_call: TRBJ2-1
d_call: TRBD2

cdr3_aa: CASSLGTGYAEAFF
cdr3_nt: TGTGCCAGCAGCTTAGGAACAGGGTACGCTGAAGCTTTCTTT
v_call: TRBV7-9
clone_size: few
j_call: TRBJ1-1
d_call: -

cdr3_aa: CASSHDIETQYF
cdr3_nt: TGTGCCAGCAGTCACGACATCGAGACCCAGTACTTC
v_call: TRBV12-3/TRBV12-4
clone_size: few
j_call: TRBJ2-5
d_call: -

cdr3_aa: CASSFGDEQFF
cdr3_nt: TGTGCCAGCAGTTTCGGGGATGAGCAGTTCTTC
v_call: TRBV12-3/TRBV12-4
clone_size: many
j_call: TRBJ2-1
d_call: -

cdr3_aa: CASSQDRGGYEQYF
cdr3_nt: TGCGCCAGCAGCCAAGATCGAGGGGGTTACGAGCAGTACTTC
v_call: TRBV4-1
clone_size: -
j_call: TRBJ2-7
d_call: -

cdr3_aa: CASSGPGLAGFSDTGELFF
cdr3_nt: TGTGCCAGCAGCGGTCCGGGACTAGCGGGATTTAGCGACACCGGGGAGCTGTTTTTT
v_call: TRBV9
clone_size: few
j_call: TRBJ2-2
d_call: TRBD2

cdr3_aa: CASSFGLAETQYF
cdr3_nt: TGTGCCAGCAGTTTTGGTTTAGCAGAGACCCAGTACTTC
v_call: TRBV27
clone_size: many
j_call: TRBJ2-5
d_call: -

cdr3_aa: CASSQEGASFGYGYTF
cdr3_nt: TGCGCCAGCAGCCAAGAAGGCGCTTCCTTTGGCTATGGCTACACCTTC
v_call: TRBV4-1
clone_size: -
j_call: TRBJ1-2
d_call: -

cdr3_aa: CSVEYRNYGYTF
cdr3_nt: TGCAGCGTTGAGTACAGGAACTATGGCTACACCTTC
v_call: TRBV29-1
clone_size: -
j_call: TRBJ1-2
d_call: -

cdr3_aa: CASSLAEGWDIQYF
cdr3_nt: TGCGCCAGCAGCTTGGCGGAAGGATGGGACATTCAGTACTTC
v_call: TRBV5-1
clone_size: many
j_call: TRBJ2-4
d_call: -

cdr3_aa: CASSPAPGTQPQHF
cdr3_nt: TGTGCCAGCAGCCCGGCACCAGGGACTCAGCCCCAGCATTTT
v_call: TRBV5-4
clone_size: -
j_call: TRBJ1-5
d_call: -

cdr3_aa: CASTPGAGAFYNEQFF
cdr3_nt: TGTGCCAGCACCCCGGGAGCGGGGGCCTTCTACAATGAGCAGTTCTTC
v_call: TRBV27
clone_size: few
j_call: TRBJ2-1
d_call: TRBD2

cdr3_aa: CASSLRVLISYNEQFF
cdr3_nt: TGTGCCAGCAGCTTACGGGTCTTAATCTCCTACAATGAGCAGTTCTTC
v_call: TRBV13
clone_size: -
j_call: TRBJ2-1
d_call: -

cdr3_aa: CASSPDRYYNEQFF
cdr3_nt: TGTGCCAGCAGCCCGGACAGGTACTACAATGAGCAGTTCTTC
v_call: TRBV4-2
clone_size: few
j_call: TRBJ2-1
d_call: TRBD1